This TCR beta chain was sequenced for a study of T cell repertoires in aging, cancer and after chemotherapy. Looking at the study overall: Six age groups, ranging from 30 or younger to 70 or older, included the donors.

The ends were cut back, 4 bases at V and 0 bases at J, with 6 bases in the middle. The CDR3 extends over 12 amino acids. The germline gives CDR1 SQVTM, CDR2 ANQGSEA. By share, this clonotype ranks as medium-sized. TRB rearrangements spanning V, D and J were amplified using mixed TRB-A/B primers. TCRdb analysed the multiplex PCR reads with MiXCR anew, one entry per CDR3 protein. The table records about 11,000 distinct CDR3 sequences, approximately 29% of them present only once. TCR beta rearrangements were amplified from peripheral blood genomic DNA. Source material: blood. The receptor was isolated from a human donor in good health. The donor label of this sample is uncertain. J is TRBJ1-1 and V is TRBV29-1; the D is unclear. The CDR3 DNA is TGCAGCGTTGTCATGATGAACACTGAAGCTTTCTTT. Amino acids: CSVVMMNTEAFF.